This T cell receptor beta chain emerged from a study of T cells in Graves' hyperthyroidism and ophthalmopathy. General study findings and limits: The model's output predicted ophthalmopathy at a median of about 6.5 months prior to onset.

CDR3 size: 16 residues. CDR1 is SNHLY and CDR2 is FYNNEI in the germline V gene. Trimming took off 11 bases at V and 1 base at J, with 23 bases between the two ends. This clonotype was seen ten or more times. Antigen unknown. Amplification targeted TCR beta CDR3 regions from RNA transcripts. An initial round of RT-PCR targeting the TCR CDR3 relied on the HTBI primer set. MiXCR was run by TCRdb on the multiplex PCR reads, yielding one entry per CDR3 protein. This table holds a few hundred thousand distinct CDR3 sequences, around 16% found once. This TCR was sampled from a woman aged 30 to 39 with Graves' hyperthyroidism. Sequencing was carried out using blood. The V gene is TRBV2, the J gene TRBJ1-1; the D gene is possibly TRBD1 (5 bases). Here the CDR3 DNA reads TGTGCCGGGTCGATGGAGGGGACCCAAAGGAACACTGAAGCTTTCTTT. As protein: CAGSMEGTQRNTEAFF. Full variable domain (rest looked up from reference TRBV2 and TRBJ1-1): EPEVTQTPSHQVTQMGQEVILRCVPISNHLYFYWYRQILGQKVEFLVSFYNNEISEKSEIFDDQFSVERPDGSNFTLKIRSTKLEDSAMYFCAGSMEGTQRNTEAFFGQGTRLTVV.